Included here is one T cell receptor beta chain sequence, with context. In its sample, this clonotype comes out as medium-sized (0.01 to 0.1%). What antigen it recognizes has not been identified. Base qualities are not recorded, but no much larger clone differs from it by a single base. The sample is drawn from a study of vaccination and CD4 T cells after COVID-19 (dated by TCRdb to the early 2020s). For the study in its entirety: The convalescent cohort included six males and four females, with two Hispanic individuals, seven Caucasians, two Asians and one multiracial person. For stimulating the cultures, overlapping spike peptide pools were used, derived from SARS-CoV-2 as well as from the common cold coronaviruses HCoV-NL63, HCoV-OC43 and HCoV-229E. In approximately eleven COVID-19 convalescent patients and several infection-naive healthy vaccine recipients, the spike-specific CD4+ TCR repertoire before mRNA vaccination was compared with the repertoire after mRNA vaccination. Control cultures received a CEFX viral epitope pool as the positive control, an HIV-1 Nef peptide pool as the negative control, or no peptide. At the TCR clonotype level, an earlier paper using these donors assessed memory CD4+ T cell crossreactivity between SARS-CoV-2 and common cold coronavirus spike proteins. Each participant got two doses of either the Pfizer-BioNTech BNT162b2 vaccine (n=8) or the Moderna mRNA-1273 vaccine (n=2). Post-COVID blood samples were collected from convalescent patients a median of about 92 days after diagnosis, with a range of about 30 to 170 days. The time from the second vaccine dose to post-vaccine blood sampling had a median of roughly 79 days and ranged from about 14 to 250 days. The full study reports these points: The median number of SARS-CoV-2-reactive clonotypes rose from 20 to 25 after infection to a few dozen after vaccination, but the change was not significant. Among the post-vaccine SARS-CoV-2-reactive clones in convalescent patients, a median 86.3% showed up only after vaccination, which suggests vaccine-specific priming. Nearly all vaccine-specific clones in convalescent patients (304 of 307) were mono-reactive for SARS-CoV-2 spike rather than cross-reactive with common cold coronaviruses. The study included relatively few convalescent patients and did not analyze early timepoints after natural infection.

The method was PCR. At the Johns Hopkins FTIC core, DNA from the cultured CD4+ T cells underwent TCR sequencing with the Oncomine TCR Beta short-read assay. The QIAamp micro DNA kit was used to extract genomic DNA from the cultured CD4+ T cells. Oncomine TCR Beta libraries made from cultured CD4+ T cells were pooled using unique dual indexes and sequenced on an Illumina iSeq 100. The authors' analysis ran thus. Non-productive sequences were removed, and CDR3s that did not start with C, did not end with F or W, or were shorter than 7 amino acids were discarded. The MANAFEST web application identified antigen-specific clonotypes by comparing peptide-stimulated wells against reference wells and other culture wells. For a clone to be called positive, the clone needed an FDR below 0.05, an odds ratio above 5, and a productive frequency above 0.1% in at least two of three replicate wells. A clonotype was classed as cross-reactive if the clonotype showed significant expansion both in SARS-CoV-2 spike wells and in at least one common cold coronavirus spike condition. Using R version 3.6.1, CDR3 homology was evaluated through Levenshtein distances (stringdist) along with unrooted phylogenetic trees (ape). The public sequencing data were trimmed at Q25 with fastp and processed into clonotypes with MiXCR by TCRdb, which kept only in-frame beta chains. Rows are unified per CDR3 protein, each entry keeping the most common DNA and genes. TCRdb, not the original authors, processed these V and J calls. This sample gives roughly 10,000 distinct CDR3 sequences in total; roughly 32% of them show up just once. The ten largest clones add up to more than 11% of the sample.

The treatment or condition tag for this specimen amounts to: approximately nine-day PBMC culture with coronavirus spike peptide pools or control peptides (ViraFEST assay). CD4+ T cells from unexposed donors were collected before the COVID-19 pandemic (2011-2018). The study used the ViraFEST assay, which expanded antigen-specific T cells with peptide pools and then identified expanded clonotypes by TCR sequencing. Each well held 1.5 million to 2.5 million PBMCs cultured with approximately 9.2 ug/ml peptide pools in IMDM containing about 5% human AB serum and 9.5 to 10 IU/ml IL-2. On days 3 and 7, half of the culture medium was replaced with fresh IL-2-containing medium. CD4+ T cells were isolated after roughly nine days of culture through negative selection using the EasySep CD4+ T cell isolation kit. As cell numbers permitted, CD4+ T cells from unexposed donors were tested for reactivity to SARS-CoV-2 S and N and to four common cold coronavirus spike pools. Ficoll-Paque Plus gradient centrifugation was used to isolate PBMCs from whole blood, and the isolated PBMCs were then either used fresh or cryopreserved at -140C. Culture conditions were generally each tested in triplicate wells. Leukapheresis product for the unexposed donors was purchased commercially.

The sequence was collected from a human donor in good health. The source material was CD4+ T cells from blood, cultured in vitro.

This receptor has the CDR3 CASRATDTTQYF. Read as DNA, the sequence is TGTGCCAGCAGGGCAACTGACACTACGCAGTATTTT. The V and J genes are TRBV7-2 and TRBJ2-3; too little of a D gene remains to name it. V and J lose 6 bases and 8 bases, and a span of 12 bases separates them. The germline V gene gives CDR1 as SGHTA and CDR2 as FQGNSA. The CDR3 spans 12 residues, from the cysteine through the phenylalanine. Solely the CDR3 DNA is kept, with 36 bases framed from the first base. Outside the CDR3, residues come from the reference TRBV7-2 and TRBJ2-3 proteins, so the full variable domain is: GAGVSQSPSNKVTEKGKDVELRCDPISGHTALYWYRQSLGQGLEFLIYFQGNSAPDKSGLPSDRFSAERTGGSVSTLTIQRTQQEDSAVYLCASRATDTTQYFGPGTRLTVL.